This passage covers 29 T cell receptor beta chains from one sample sequenced in a study of T cell changes during pregnancy in multiple sclerosis. Profiling relied on immunoSEQ multiplex PCR, and the TCRdb table lists in-frame clones only, not all of them. Among more than 50,000 clones, roughly nine tenths were seen once, and the ten largest hold roughly 2.7%. The sample consisted of peripheral blood, taken in the first trimester of pregnancy. The receptor set was obtained from a female donor with multiple sclerosis, enrolled in a pregnancy study.

The chain recombines TRBV18 with TRBJ2-6; 7 bases agree with TRBD2. The trim removed 1 base at V and 0 bases at J, leaving 6 bases unmatched. This CDR3 comprises 18 residues. From germline, CDR1 is KGHSH and CDR2 LQKENI. The CDR3 here is CASSPREGPSSGANVLTF. DNA for the CDR3: TGTGCCAGCTCACCACGGGAGGGGCCTAGCTCTGGGGCCAACGTCCTGACTTTC.

The genes are TRBV27 and TRBJ2-2; TRBD1 is a possible D gene (5 bases). The CDR3 contains 15 residues. V was pared by 6 bases and J by 4 bases, with 15 bases between. Germline CDR1 and CDR2: MNHEY and SMNVEV (reference sequence). This CDR3 is CASRVKGSFTGELFF. DNA of the CDR3: TGTGCCAGCAGAGTCAAGGGGTCGTTCACCGGGGAGCTGTTTTTT.

This clone was recorded only once. V is TRBV5-1 and J is TRBJ1-1, with D uncertain. CDR3 length: 14 amino acids. Trimming removed 0 bases at V and 3 bases at J, with 9 bases between. Germline-derived CDR1 and CDR2 are SGHRS and YFSETQ. The CDR3 DNA reads TGCGCCAGCAGCTTGGTCGCGGCAGACACTGAAGCTTTCTTT. Protein product: CASSLVAADTEAFF.

V gene TRBV19 combines with J gene TRBJ1-2, with a possible D match to TRBD1 (5 bases). Germline V gene sequence: CDR1 LNHDA, CDR2 SQIVND (reference sequence). Trimming cost V 5 bases and J 0 bases, with 16 bases left between them. The CDR3 extends over 16 amino acids. CDR3 in DNA: TGTGCCAGTAGTCCTACGGGGGACGGAGCTAACTATGGCTACACCTTC. This translates into CASSPTGDGANYGYTF.

The CDR3 nucleotides read TGCGCCAGCAGCTTGGCCGGTGGGCGTCTTGAGACCCAGTACTTC. It translates to CASSLAGGRLETQYF. The chain joins TRBV5-1 to TRBJ2-5; D is unresolved. The ends were cut back, 0 bases at V and 5 bases at J, with 14 bases in the middle. Germline V gives CDR1 SGHRS, CDR2 YFSETQ. The CDR3 length is 15 residues.

The V and J genes are TRBV7-2 and TRBJ2-2, with TRBD1 matching 8 bases. V gave up 6 bases and J gave up 11 bases; unmatched junction bases: 11. The CDR3 extends over 14 amino acids. Germline V gives CDR1 SGHTA, CDR2 FQGNSA. In DNA form, the CDR3 reads TGTGCCAGCAGGCCGCCGGGACAGGAGTTAGAGCTGTTTTTT. Protein product: CASRPPGQELELFF.

The V call is TRBV6-5, the J call TRBJ1-2; D is unclear. V lost 4 bases and J 4 bases, leaving 19 bases between the germline ends. The CDR3 is 16 residues long. The germline gives CDR1 MNHEY, CDR2 SVGAGI. CDR3 coding DNA: TGTGCCAGCAGTTCTCTTAGTGGGCAGAAGCCCTATGGCTACACCTTC. This translates into CASSSLSGQKPYGYTF.

The chain links TRBV5-1 to TRBJ2-2, with 7 nucleotides matching TRBD1. V dropped 2 bases and J dropped 6; count of bases not matched to a gene: 4. Germline V lookup: CDR1 SGHRS, CDR2 YFSETQ. This CDR3 region has 14 residues. The CDR3 region has the DNA TGCGCCAGCAGCTTCACAGGGGCCCCCGGGGAGCTGTTTTTT. Amino acids: CASSFTGAPGELFF. Filled out from reference TRBV5-1 and TRBJ2-2, the complete variable domain reads KAGVTQTPRYLIKTRGQQVTLSCSPISGHRSVSWYQQTPGQGLQFLFEYFSETQRNKGNFPGRFSGRQFSNSRSEMNVSTLELGDSALYLCASSFTGAPGELFFGEGSRLTVL.

This clone was recorded once. This chain connects TRBV18 to TRBJ2-7; perhaps TRBD2 as D (5 bases). This CDR3 is 17 amino acids long. CDR1 KGHSH and CDR2 LQKENI come from the germline V gene. V lost 0 bases to trimming and J lost 3 bases, with 18 bases between them. CDR3 in amino acids: CASSPPSTGGEGYEQYF. The DNA for the CDR3 is TGTGCCAGCTCACCACCTTCCACTGGTGGTGAGGGCTACGAGCAGTACTTC.

V is TRBV18 and J is TRBJ2-1, with 11 bases fitting TRBD2. CDR3 length equals 15 residues. The germline gives CDR1 KGHSH, CDR2 LQKENI. Germline trimming cut 6 bases from V and 7 bases from J; bases unmatched to any gene: 8. This CDR3 reads CASSELAGVPNEQFF. CDR3 bases: TGTGCCAGCTCTGAACTAGCGGGGGTGCCGAATGAGCAGTTCTTC.

The genes are TRBV5-6 and TRBJ1-3, with 9 positions matching TRBD1. With V trimmed by 1 base and J by 8 bases, 7 bases remained unmatched. Germline loops: CDR1 SGHDT, CDR2 YYEEEE. The CDR3 has 15 amino acids. CDR3 bases: TGTGCCAGCAGCTTGCTGGGACAGGGAGCGGACACCATATATTTT. This translates into CASSLLGQGADTIYF. Full variable domain (rest looked up from reference TRBV5-6 and TRBJ1-3): DAGVTQSPTHLIKTRGQQVTLRCSPKSGHDTVSWYQQALGQGPQFIFQYYEEEERQRGNFPDRFSGHQFPNYSSELNVNALLLGDSALYLCASSLLGQGADTIYFGEGSWLTVV.

V and J are TRBV4-3 and TRBJ2-5; 10 bases map to TRBD2. CDR3 size: 19 residues. Germline CDR1 reads LGHNA; CDR2 reads YSLEER. V shed 2 bases, J shed 2 bases, and the junction held 14 bases outside the gene matches. The chain's CDR3 is CASSQTQLLAGAKQETQYF. CDR3 sequence (DNA): TGCGCCAGCAGCCAAACTCAACTCCTAGCGGGGGCGAAACAAGAGACCCAGTACTTC.

The J gene is TRBJ2-7, the V gene TRBV7-9; D is possibly TRBD1 (6 bases). Germline CDR1 reads SEHNR; CDR2 reads FQNEAQ (reference sequence). With 4 bases removed from V and 0 bases from J, the gap between germline ends came to 16 bases. This CDR3 spans 16 amino acids. The CDR3 sequence is CASSSKQGTDSYEQYF. The CDR3 DNA reads TGTGCCAGCAGCTCTAAACAGGGAACCGACTCCTACGAGCAGTACTTC.

The chain recombines TRBV6-1 with TRBJ2-7, with TRBD1 identical over 9 bases. Germline V gene lookup returns CDR1 MNHNS and CDR2 SASEGT. The V gene end was trimmed by 4 bases and the J gene end by 2 bases; junction bases not matched to a gene: 6. This CDR3 spans 15 amino acids. CDR3 sequence: CASSVPDRGAYEQYF. The CDR3 bases are TGTGCCAGCAGTGTCCCCGACAGGGGGGCCTACGAGCAGTACTTC.

This chain's CDR3 is CASSSRQGGGETQYF. CDR3 coding DNA: TGTGCCAGCAGCTCCCGACAGGGTGGAGGCGAGACCCAGTACTTC. The J gene is TRBJ2-5, the V gene TRBV9; 7 bases agree with TRBD1. J gave up 5 bases and V 4 bases, and 11 bases lay outside the gene matches. The germline V gene encodes CDR1 SGDLS and CDR2 YYNGEE. The CDR3 is 15 residues long.

The chain carries TRBV30 and TRBJ2-1; D is unresolved. The CDR3 spans 10 residues. Germline CDR1 and CDR2: GTSNPN and SVGIG (reference sequence). V was pared by 4 bases and J by 10 bases, with 8 bases between. DNA for the CDR3: TGTGCCTGGACGGGTGTGGAGCAGTTCTTC. Translation gives CAWTGVEQFF.

This clone was detected a few times. This chain's CDR3 is CASSQETGGSGANVLTF. CDR3 DNA: TGCGCCAGCAGCCAGGAGACAGGAGGCTCTGGGGCCAACGTCCTGACTTTC. The chain employs TRBV4-3 and TRBJ2-6, with D possibly matching TRBD1 (6 bases). The CDR3 spans 17 residues. Trimming removed 3 bases from V and 0 bases from J, with 12 bases in between. CDR1 is LGHNA, CDR2 YSLEER, per germline.

The rearrangement joins TRBV5-4 to TRBJ1-2; 9 positions match TRBD1. The CDR3 extends over 14 amino acids. With V trimmed by 2 bases and J by 5 bases, 4 bases remained unmatched. Germline V gene lookup returns CDR1 SGHNT and CDR2 YYREEE (reference sequence). CDR3 amino acids: CASSLQGAGYGYTF. Here the CDR3 DNA reads TGTGCCAGCAGCTTACAGGGGGCGGGGTATGGCTACACCTTC.

This sequence joins TRBV6-6 and TRBJ2-7; 7 nucleotides match TRBD2. This CDR3 is 15 amino acids long. The germline CDR1 and CDR2 sequences are MNHNY and SVGAGI (reference sequence). V trimming: 2 bases; J trimming: 1 base; junction bases outside the gene matches: 5. This CDR3 reads CASSYGGAGSYEQYF. In nucleotides, the CDR3 is TGTGCCAGCAGTTACGGGGGAGCGGGGTCCTACGAGCAGTACTTC.

This sequence joins TRBV27 and TRBJ1-1; TRBD1 matches 7 bases. With 4 bases clipped from V and 5 bases from J, the junction kept 4 bases outside the gene matches. This CDR3 spans 13 amino acids. Per the germline V gene, CDR1 is MNHEY and CDR2 is SMNVEV (reference sequence). The chain's CDR3 is CASSSTGRTEAFF. CDR3 coding DNA: TGTGCCAGCAGTTCGACAGGGAGAACTGAAGCTTTCTTT.

This clone was detected once. The gene calls are TRBV5-6 and TRBJ2-5, with TRBD2 identical over 16 bases. The V gene's germline CDR1 is SGHDT and CDR2 YYEEEE. The CDR3 extends over 17 amino acids. The V gene end was trimmed by 0 bases and the J gene end by 5 bases; junction bases not matched to a gene: 4. CDR3: CASSLEGLAGGRETQYF. The CDR3 DNA reads TGTGCCAGCAGCTTGGAGGGACTAGCGGGGGGGCGCGAGACCCAGTACTTC.

V gene TRBV19 combines with J gene TRBJ1-2; TRBD1 might be the D (5 bases). This CDR3 is built from 14 residues. From germline, CDR1 is LNHDA and CDR2 SQIVND (reference sequence). Trimming left V 5 bases short and J 1 base short, with 11 bases between. CDR3 sequence reads: CASSPPGNNYGYTF. The CDR3 coding sequence is TGTGCCAGTAGTCCTCCAGGGAATAACTATGGCTACACCTTC.

In this sample, this clone turned up a few times. The chain carries TRBV4-3 and TRBJ1-2, with D uncertain. Germline CDR1 and CDR2: LGHNA and YSLEER. The CDR3 loop spans 15 amino acids. V was trimmed by 0 bases and J by 6 bases, leaving 14 bases between them. The CDR3 reads CASSQDYGGLDGYTF. CDR3 nucleotides: TGCGCCAGCAGCCAAGATTACGGAGGCCTCGATGGCTACACCTTC.

The rearrangement joins TRBV7-9 to TRBJ2-3, with 7 nucleotides matching TRBD2. V was pared by 6 bases and J by 4 bases, with 10 bases of the junction left unmatched. CDR3 length: 15 amino acids. Germline V gene lookup returns CDR1 SEHNR and CDR2 FQNEAQ (reference sequence). CDR3 protein: CASSRPGGNADTQYF. The CDR3, as DNA: TGTGCCAGCAGTCGTCCGGGAGGAAACGCAGATACGCAGTATTTT. The full variable domain, its missing parts supplied by reference TRBV7-9 and TRBJ2-3, is DTGVSQNPRHKITKRGQNVTFRCDPISEHNRLYWYRQTLGQGPEFLTYFQNEAQLEKSRLLSDRFSAERPKGSFSTLEIQRTEQGDSAMYLCASSRPGGNADTQYFGPGTRLTVL.

This clone has only one observation. The gene calls are TRBV6-5 and TRBJ2-1; 8 nucleotides align to TRBD2. V lost 5 bases to trimming and J lost 9 bases; unmatched junction nucleotides: 12. The CDR3 covers 15 residues. Per the germline V gene, CDR1 is MNHEY and CDR2 is SVGAGI. The CDR3 loop reads CASSNSPGLVGEQFF. CDR3 bases: TGTGCCAGCAGTAATTCGCCGGGACTAGTGGGTGAGCAGTTCTTC.

V is TRBV11-3 and J is TRBJ2-1; D possibly corresponds to TRBD2 (7 bases). The CDR3 totals 15 residues. V was shortened by 3 bases and J by 4 bases, with 13 bases between the two germline ends. CDR1 and CDR2 (germline): SGHNT, YENEEA. CDR3 in amino acids: CASSFQGGAYNEQFF. The CDR3 nucleotides are TGTGCCAGCAGCTTCCAAGGGGGGGCTTACAATGAGCAGTTCTTC. The variable domain in full, with the rest retrieved from reference TRBV11-3 and TRBJ2-1, is EAGVVQSPRYKIIEKKQPVAFWCNPISGHNTLYWYLQNLGQGPELLIRYENEEAVDDSQLPKDRFSAERLKGVDSTLKIQPAELGDSAVYLCASSFQGGAYNEQFFGPGTRLTVL.

The table lists this clone with a count of one. This sequence joins TRBV5-6 and TRBJ1-2; possible D gene TRBD1, 5 bases. V shed 0 bases and J shed 7 bases, with 10 bases lying between them. This CDR3 is built from 13 residues. From germline, CDR1 is SGHDT and CDR2 YYEEEE. Here the CDR3 reads CASSLGREGGYTF. The CDR3 DNA is TGTGCCAGCAGCTTGGGCAGGGAAGGTGGCTACACCTTC.

The V gene is TRBV2, the J gene TRBJ2-7, with D maybe TRBD2 (6 bases). Trimming removed 7 bases from V and 4 bases from J, with 17 bases in between. Per germline, CDR1 SNHLY and CDR2 FYNNEI. This CDR3 is built from 14 residues. The CDR3 bases are TGTGCCAGCATGCGGGACCGTATGCTATACGAGCAGTACTTC. Its translation is CASMRDRMLYEQYF.

The gene calls are TRBV27 and TRBJ2-7; 8 bases are shared with TRBD1. The CDR3 sequence is 15 residues long. V was pared by 5 bases and J by 4 bases, with 10 bases of the junction left unmatched. CDR1 and CDR2 from the germline V gene are MNHEY and SMNVEV (reference sequence). The CDR3 region is CASSKQTGVLYEQYF. The CDR3 coding sequence is TGTGCCAGCAGTAAACAGACAGGGGTTCTATACGAGCAGTACTTC.